A single sample gave rise to the 7 T cell receptor beta chains below, sequenced in a study of cytomegalovirus exposure and HLA in healthy donors listed by TCRdb under 2017. The library was obtained by the immunoSEQ multiplex PCR assay. A mixture of 60 forward primers for TCR Vbeta segments and 13 reverse primers for TCR Jbeta segments was used in the multiplex PCR. The source is immuneACCESS, and TCRdb retained only in-frame sequences with V and J called. Part of the clones is not carried over; for the studies checked, unresolved V genes explain less than half of this, and the remainder is unexplained. The sample profile shows fewer than 200,000 clones; about 70% of them were found once. Approximately 2% of the sample lies in the top ten. Sequencing was performed on PBMCs. These receptor sequences come from a woman aged 30 to 39 in good health and CMV-seronegative.

This clone was seen a few times. The chain has TRBV4-3 and TRBJ2-7; 8 bases are a match to TRBD1. V trimming: 0 bases; J trimming: 6 bases; junction bases outside the gene matches: 4. CDR1 is LGHNA and CDR2 is YSLEER in the germline V gene. CDR3 length equals 14 residues. Here the CDR3 DNA reads TGCGCCAGCAGCCAAGATCAGGGGGCGGGCGAGCAGTACTTC. Its protein is CASSQDQGAGEQYF.

The V and J genes are TRBV30 and TRBJ1-1; D remains ambiguous. Germline V CDR1 and CDR2: GTSNPN, SVGIG (reference sequence). Trimming shortened V by 1 base and J by 0 bases, and 9 bases separated the two germline ends. CDR3 length equals 14 residues. In nucleotides, the CDR3 is TGTGCCTGGAGTGCAAACACGCTGAACACTGAAGCTTTCTTT. It specifies CAWSANTLNTEAFF.

Written as DNA, the CDR3 is TGCGCCAGCAGCCAGCCCGGGACTAGGGCAGATGAGCAGTTCTTC. Residues: CASSQPGTRADEQFF. The J gene is TRBJ2-1, the V gene TRBV4-1; 8 nucleotides match TRBD2. Germline CDR1 and CDR2: MGHRA and YSYEKL. This CDR3 comprises 15 residues. V lost 3 bases and J lost 8; bases outside the gene matches: 9.

The genes are TRBV2 and TRBJ2-6, with unresolved D. The germline V gene encodes CDR1 SNHLY and CDR2 FYNNEI. Trimming cost V 6 bases and J 2 bases, with 11 bases left between them. The CDR3 has 15 amino acids. The CDR3 loop is CASRKEIAGANVLTF. The CDR3 DNA follows: TGTGCCAGCAGGAAAGAGATTGCTGGGGCCAACGTCCTGACTTTC.

V usage is TRBV6-6 and J usage is TRBJ1-5, with no clear D. Germline V gene lookup returns CDR1 MNHNY and CDR2 SVGAGI (reference sequence). Trimming took 2 bases from V and 4 from J, leaving 6 bases between them. This CDR3 contains 13 residues. The CDR3 loop reads CASSYGHNQPQHF. The DNA for the CDR3 is TGTGCCAGCAGTTACGGGCATAATCAGCCCCAGCATTTT.

The DNA of the CDR3 is TGTGCCATCAGTGAGGCGGGAGTAGGGTCCTACGAGCAGTACTTC. Translating gives CAISEAGVGSYEQYF. The chain joins TRBV10-3 to TRBJ2-7, with 7 bases aligning to TRBD2. With 2 bases clipped from V and 1 base from J, the junction kept 5 bases outside the gene matches. The CDR3 contains 15 residues. Germline assignment: CDR1 ENHRY and CDR2 SYGVKD.

The chain is built from TRBV7-9 and TRBJ2-2, with D uncertain. This CDR3 is 14 amino acids long. The ends were cut back, 4 bases at V and 4 bases at J, with 10 bases in the middle. CDR1 SEHNR and CDR2 FQNEAQ come from the germline V gene (reference sequence). The CDR3 region is CASSSLPSTGELFF. Written as DNA, the CDR3 is TGTGCCAGCAGCTCCCTTCCGAGCACCGGGGAGCTGTTTTTT.